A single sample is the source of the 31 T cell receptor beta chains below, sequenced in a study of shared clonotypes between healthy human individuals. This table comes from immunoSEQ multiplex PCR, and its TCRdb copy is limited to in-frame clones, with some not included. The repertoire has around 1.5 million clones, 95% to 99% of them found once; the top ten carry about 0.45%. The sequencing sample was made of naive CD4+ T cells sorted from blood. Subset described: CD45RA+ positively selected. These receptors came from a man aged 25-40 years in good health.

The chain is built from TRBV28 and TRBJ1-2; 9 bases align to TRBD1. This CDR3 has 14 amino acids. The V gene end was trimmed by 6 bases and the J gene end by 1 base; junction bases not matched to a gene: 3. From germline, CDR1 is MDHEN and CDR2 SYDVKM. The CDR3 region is CASRMGQGNYGYTF. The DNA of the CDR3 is TGTGCCAGCAGAATGGGACAGGGTAACTATGGCTACACCTTC.

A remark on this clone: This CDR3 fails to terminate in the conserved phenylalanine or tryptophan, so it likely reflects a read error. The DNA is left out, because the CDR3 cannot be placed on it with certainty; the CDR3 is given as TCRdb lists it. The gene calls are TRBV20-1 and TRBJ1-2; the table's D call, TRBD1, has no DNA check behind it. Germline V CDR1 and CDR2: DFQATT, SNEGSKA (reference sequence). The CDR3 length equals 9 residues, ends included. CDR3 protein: CSARGIWAR.

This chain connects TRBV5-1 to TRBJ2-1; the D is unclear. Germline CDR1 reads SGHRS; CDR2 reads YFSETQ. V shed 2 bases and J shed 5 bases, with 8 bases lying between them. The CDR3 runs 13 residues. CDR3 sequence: CASSFGADNEQFF. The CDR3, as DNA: TGCGCCAGCAGCTTTGGTGCCGACAATGAGCAGTTCTTC.

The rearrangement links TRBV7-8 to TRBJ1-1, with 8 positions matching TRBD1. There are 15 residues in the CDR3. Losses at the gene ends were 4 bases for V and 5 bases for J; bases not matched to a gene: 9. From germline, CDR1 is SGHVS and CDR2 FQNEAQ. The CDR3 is CASSSLGQVRTEAFF. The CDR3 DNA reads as TGTGCCAGCAGCTCATTGGGACAGGTTCGAACTGAAGCTTTCTTT.

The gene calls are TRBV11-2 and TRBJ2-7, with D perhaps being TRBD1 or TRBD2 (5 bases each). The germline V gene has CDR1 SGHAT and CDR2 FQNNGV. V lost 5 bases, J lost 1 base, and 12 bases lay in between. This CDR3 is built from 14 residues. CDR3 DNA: TGTGCCAGCAGCCCCTTATGGGGGTCCTACGAGCAGTACTTC. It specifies CASSPLWGSYEQYF.

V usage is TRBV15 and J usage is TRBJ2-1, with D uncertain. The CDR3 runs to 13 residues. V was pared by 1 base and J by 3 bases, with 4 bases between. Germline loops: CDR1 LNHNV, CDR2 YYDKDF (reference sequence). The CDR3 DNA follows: TGTGCCACCAGCAGAGCAAGCTACAATGAGCAGTTCTTC. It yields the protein CATSRASYNEQFF.

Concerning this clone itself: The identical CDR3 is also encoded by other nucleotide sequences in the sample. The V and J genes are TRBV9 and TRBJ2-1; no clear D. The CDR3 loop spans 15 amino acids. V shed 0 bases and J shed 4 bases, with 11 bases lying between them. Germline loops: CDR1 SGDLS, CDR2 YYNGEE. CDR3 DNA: TGTGCCAGCAGCGTAGTGCCGGGCGGATACAATGAGCAGTTCTTC. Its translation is CASSVVPGGYNEQFF.

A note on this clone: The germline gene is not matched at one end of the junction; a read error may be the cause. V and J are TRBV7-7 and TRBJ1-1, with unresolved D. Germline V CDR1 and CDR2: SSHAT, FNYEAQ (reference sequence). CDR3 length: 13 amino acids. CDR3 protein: CASSLTMNTEAFF. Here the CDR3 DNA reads TGTGCTAGCAGCTTAACAATGAACACTGAAGCTTTCTTT.

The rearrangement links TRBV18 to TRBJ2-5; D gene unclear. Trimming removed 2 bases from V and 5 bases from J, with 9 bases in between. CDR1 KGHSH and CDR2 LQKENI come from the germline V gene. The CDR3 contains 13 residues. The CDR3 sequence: CASSPYSRETQYF. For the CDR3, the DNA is TGTGCCAGCTCACCATACAGTCGGGAGACCCAGTACTTC.

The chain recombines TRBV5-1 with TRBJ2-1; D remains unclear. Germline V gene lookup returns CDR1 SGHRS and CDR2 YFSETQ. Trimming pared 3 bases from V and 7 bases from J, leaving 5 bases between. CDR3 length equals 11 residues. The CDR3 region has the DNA TGCGCCAGCAGCTCAGCTAATGAGCAGTTCTTC. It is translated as CASSSANEQFF.

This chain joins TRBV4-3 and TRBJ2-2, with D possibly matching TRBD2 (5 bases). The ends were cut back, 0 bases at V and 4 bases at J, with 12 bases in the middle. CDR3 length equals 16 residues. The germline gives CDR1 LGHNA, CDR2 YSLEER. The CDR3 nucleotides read TGCGCCAGCAGCCAAGATTCAACGGGATTCACCGGGGAGCTGTTTTTT. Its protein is CASSQDSTGFTGELFF.

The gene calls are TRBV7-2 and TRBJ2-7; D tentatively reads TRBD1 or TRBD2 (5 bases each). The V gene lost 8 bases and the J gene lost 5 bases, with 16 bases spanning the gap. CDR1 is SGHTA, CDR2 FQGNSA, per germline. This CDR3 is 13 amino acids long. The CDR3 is CASGDRDVNEQYF. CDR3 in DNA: TGTGCCAGCGGCGACCGGGACGTCAACGAGCAGTACTTC.

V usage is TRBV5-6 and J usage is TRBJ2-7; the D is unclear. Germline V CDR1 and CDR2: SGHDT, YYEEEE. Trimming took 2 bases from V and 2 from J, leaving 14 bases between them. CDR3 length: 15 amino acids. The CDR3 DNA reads TGTGCCAGCAGCTTTAAGGGATGGGCGGCCTACGAGCAGTACTTC. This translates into CASSFKGWAAYEQYF.

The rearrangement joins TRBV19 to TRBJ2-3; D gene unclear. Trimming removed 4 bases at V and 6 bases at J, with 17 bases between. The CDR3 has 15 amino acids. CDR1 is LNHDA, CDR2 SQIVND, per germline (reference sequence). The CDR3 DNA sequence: TGTGCCAGTAGTACCCGCCGGACCCATGGGGATACGCAGTATTTT. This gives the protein CASSTRRTHGDTQYF.

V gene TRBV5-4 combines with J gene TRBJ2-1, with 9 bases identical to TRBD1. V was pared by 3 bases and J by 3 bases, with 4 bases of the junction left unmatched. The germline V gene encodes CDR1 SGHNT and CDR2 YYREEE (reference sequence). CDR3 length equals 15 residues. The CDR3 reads CASSYRGLNYNEQFF. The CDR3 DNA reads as TGTGCCAGCAGCTACAGGGGGCTGAACTACAATGAGCAGTTCTTC.

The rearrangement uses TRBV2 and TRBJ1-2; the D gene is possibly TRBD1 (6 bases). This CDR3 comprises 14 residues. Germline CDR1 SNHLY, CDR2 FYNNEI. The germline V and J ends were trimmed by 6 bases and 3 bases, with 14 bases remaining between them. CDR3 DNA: TGTGCCAGCAGGCGCGAGGGGGTCGACTATGGCTACACCTTC. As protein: CASRREGVDYGYTF. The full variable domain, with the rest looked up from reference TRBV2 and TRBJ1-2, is EPEVTQTPSHQVTQMGQEVILRCVPISNHLYFYWYRQILGQKVEFLVSFYNNEISEKSEIFDDQFSVERPDGSNFTLKIRSTKLEDSAMYFCASRREGVDYGYTFGSGTRLTVV.

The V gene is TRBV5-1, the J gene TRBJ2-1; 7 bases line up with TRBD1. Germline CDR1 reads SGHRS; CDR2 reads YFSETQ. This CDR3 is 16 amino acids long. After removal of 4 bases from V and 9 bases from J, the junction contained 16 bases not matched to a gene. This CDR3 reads CASSQYAGSRDSEQFF. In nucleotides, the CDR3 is TGCGCCAGCAGCCAGTATGCCGGTTCCCGGGACAGTGAGCAGTTCTTC.

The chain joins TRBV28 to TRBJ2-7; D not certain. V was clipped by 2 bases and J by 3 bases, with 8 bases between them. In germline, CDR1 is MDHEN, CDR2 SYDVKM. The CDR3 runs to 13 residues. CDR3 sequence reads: CASSLDGFYEQYF. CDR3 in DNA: TGTGCCAGCAGTTTAGACGGCTTCTACGAGCAGTACTTC.

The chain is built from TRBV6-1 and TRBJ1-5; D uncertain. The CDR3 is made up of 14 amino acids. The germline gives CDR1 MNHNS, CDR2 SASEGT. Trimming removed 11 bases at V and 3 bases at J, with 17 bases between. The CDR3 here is CACGVLPHNQPQHF. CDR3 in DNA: TGTGCCTGCGGGGTATTACCTCACAATCAGCCCCAGCATTTT.

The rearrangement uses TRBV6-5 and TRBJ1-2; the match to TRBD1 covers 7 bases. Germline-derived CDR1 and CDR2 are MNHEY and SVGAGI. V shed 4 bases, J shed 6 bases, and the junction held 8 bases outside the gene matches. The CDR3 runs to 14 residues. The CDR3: CASSWLGTDNGYTF. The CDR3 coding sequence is TGTGCCAGCAGTTGGCTAGGGACAGATAATGGCTACACCTTC.

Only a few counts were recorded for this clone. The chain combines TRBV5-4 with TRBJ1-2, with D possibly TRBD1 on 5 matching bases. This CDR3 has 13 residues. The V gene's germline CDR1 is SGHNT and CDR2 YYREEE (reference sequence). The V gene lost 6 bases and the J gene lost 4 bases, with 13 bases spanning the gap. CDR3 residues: CASTRTGTYGYTF. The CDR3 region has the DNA TGTGCCAGCACCCGCACGGGGACCTATGGCTACACCTTC.

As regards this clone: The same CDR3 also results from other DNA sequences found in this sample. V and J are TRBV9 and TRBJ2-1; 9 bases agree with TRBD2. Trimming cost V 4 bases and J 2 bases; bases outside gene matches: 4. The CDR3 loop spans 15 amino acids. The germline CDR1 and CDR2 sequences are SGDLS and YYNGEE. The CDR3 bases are TGTGCCAGCAGCCCGAGACTAGCGGCCTACAATGAGCAGTTCTTC. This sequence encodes CASSPRLAAYNEQFF. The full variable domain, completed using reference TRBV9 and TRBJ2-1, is DSGVTQTPKHLITATGQRVTLRCSPRSGDLSVYWYQQSLDQGLQFLIQYYNGEERAKGNILERFSAQQFPDLHSELNLSSLELGDSALYFCASSPRLAAYNEQFFGPGTRLTVL.

CDR3 coding DNA: TGTGCCAGCAGCCACAGAGTAGGGCTATCGAACGGGGAGCTGTTTTTT. Protein sequence: CASSHRVGLSNGELFF. The chain combines TRBV14 with TRBJ2-2; D ambiguous. This CDR3 contains 16 residues. From germline, CDR1 is SGHDN and CDR2 FVKESK. V lost 3 bases to trimming and J lost 7 bases, with 18 bases between them.

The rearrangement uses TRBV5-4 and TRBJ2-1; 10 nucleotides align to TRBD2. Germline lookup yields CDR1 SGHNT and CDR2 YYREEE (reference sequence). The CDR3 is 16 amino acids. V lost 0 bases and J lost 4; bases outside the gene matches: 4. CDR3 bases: TGTGCCAGCAGCTTGGCCGGGACTAGCGTATACAATGAGCAGTTCTTC. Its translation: CASSLAGTSVYNEQFF.

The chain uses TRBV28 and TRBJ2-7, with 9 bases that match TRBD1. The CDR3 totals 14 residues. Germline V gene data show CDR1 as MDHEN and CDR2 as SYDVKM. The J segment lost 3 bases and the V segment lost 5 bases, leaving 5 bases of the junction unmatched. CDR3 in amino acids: CASSVDRGIYEQYF. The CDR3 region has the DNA TGTGCCAGCAGTGTCGACAGGGGGATCTACGAGCAGTACTTC.

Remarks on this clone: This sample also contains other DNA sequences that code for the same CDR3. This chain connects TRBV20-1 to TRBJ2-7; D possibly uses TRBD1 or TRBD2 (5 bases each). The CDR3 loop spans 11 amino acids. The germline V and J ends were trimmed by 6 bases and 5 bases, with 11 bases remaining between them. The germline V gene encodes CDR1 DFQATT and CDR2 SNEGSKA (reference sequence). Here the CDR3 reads CSARGVHEQYF. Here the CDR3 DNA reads TGCAGTGCGCGAGGGGTCCACGAGCAGTACTTC.

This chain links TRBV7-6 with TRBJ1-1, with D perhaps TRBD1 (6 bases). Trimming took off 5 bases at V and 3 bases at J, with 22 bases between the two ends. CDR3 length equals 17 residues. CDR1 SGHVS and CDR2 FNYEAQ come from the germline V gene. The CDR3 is CASSPRGGKGRHTEAFF. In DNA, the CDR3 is TGTGCCAGCAGCCCTAGAGGGGGTAAGGGCCGGCACACTGAAGCTTTCTTT. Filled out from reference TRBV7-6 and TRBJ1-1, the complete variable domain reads GAGVSQSPRYKVTKRGQDVALRCDPISGHVSLYWYRQALGQGPEFLTYFNYEAQQDKSGLPNDRFSAERPEGSISTLTIQRTEQRDSAMYRCASSPRGGKGRHTEAFFGQGTRLTVV.

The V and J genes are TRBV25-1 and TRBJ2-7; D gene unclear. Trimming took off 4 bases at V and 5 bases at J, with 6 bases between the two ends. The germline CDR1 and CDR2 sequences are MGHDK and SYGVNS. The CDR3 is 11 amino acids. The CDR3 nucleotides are TGTGCCAGCAGTGCCGCCCACGAGCAGTACTTC. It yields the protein CASSAAHEQYF.

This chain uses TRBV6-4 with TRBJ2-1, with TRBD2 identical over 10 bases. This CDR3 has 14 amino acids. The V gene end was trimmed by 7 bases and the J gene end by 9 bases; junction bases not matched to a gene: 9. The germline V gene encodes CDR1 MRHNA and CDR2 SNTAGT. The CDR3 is CASTGLAGVGEQFF. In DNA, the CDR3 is TGTGCCAGCACGGGGCTAGCGGGAGTAGGTGAGCAGTTCTTC.

The CDR3 loop is CASSYPGQTNTGELFF. DNA for the CDR3: TGTGCCAGCAGTTATCCGGGACAGACGAACACCGGGGAGCTGTTTTTT. The chain has TRBV6-6 and TRBJ2-2; 7 nucleotides agree with TRBD1. The V segment lost 3 bases and the J segment 0 bases; nucleotides outside the gene matches: 4. The CDR3 spans 16 residues. Germline V gene lookup returns CDR1 MNHNY and CDR2 SVGAGI (reference sequence).

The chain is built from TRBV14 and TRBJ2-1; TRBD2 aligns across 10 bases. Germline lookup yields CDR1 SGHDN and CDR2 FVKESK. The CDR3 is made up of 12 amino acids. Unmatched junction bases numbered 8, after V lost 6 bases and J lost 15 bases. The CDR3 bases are TGTGCCAGCAGTAGTAGCGGGAGGTCTCTGTTCTTC. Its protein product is CASSSSGRSLFF.